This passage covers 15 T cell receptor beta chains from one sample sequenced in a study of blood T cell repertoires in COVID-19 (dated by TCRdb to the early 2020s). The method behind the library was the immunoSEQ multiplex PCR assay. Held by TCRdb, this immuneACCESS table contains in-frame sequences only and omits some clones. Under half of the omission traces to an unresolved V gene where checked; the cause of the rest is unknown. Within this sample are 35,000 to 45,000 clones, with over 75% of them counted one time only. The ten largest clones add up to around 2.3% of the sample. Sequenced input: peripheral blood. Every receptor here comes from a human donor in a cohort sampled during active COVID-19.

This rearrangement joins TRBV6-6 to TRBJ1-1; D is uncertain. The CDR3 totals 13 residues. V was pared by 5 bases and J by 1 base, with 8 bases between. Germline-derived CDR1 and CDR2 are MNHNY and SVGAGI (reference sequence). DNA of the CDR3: TGTGCCAGCAGTCTCAAACAGAACACTGAAGCTTTCTTT. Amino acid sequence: CASSLKQNTEAFF.

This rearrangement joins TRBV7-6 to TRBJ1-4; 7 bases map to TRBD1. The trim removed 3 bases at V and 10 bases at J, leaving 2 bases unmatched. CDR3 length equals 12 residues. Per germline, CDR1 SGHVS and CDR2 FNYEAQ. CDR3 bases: TGTGCCAGCAGCTTGGGACAGACAAAACTGTTTTTT. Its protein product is CASSLGQTKLFF.

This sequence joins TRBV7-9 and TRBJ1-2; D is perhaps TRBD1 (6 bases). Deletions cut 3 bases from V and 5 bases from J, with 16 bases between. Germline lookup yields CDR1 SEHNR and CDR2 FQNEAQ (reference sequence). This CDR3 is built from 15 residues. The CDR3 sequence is CASSLKTGGVYGYTF. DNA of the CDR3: TGTGCCAGCAGCTTGAAGACAGGCGGAGTTTATGGCTACACCTTC.

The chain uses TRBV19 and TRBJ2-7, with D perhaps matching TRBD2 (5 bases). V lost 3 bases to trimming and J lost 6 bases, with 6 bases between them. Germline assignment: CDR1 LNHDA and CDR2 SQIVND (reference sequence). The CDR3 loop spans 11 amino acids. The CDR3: CASSIRGEQYF. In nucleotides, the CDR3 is TGTGCCAGTAGTATCCGGGGCGAGCAGTACTTC.

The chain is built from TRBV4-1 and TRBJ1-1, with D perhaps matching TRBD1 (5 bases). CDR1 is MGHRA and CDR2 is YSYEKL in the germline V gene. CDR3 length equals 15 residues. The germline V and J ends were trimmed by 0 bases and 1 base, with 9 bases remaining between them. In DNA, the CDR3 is TGCGCCAGCAGCCAAGATGGGGGGGGGAACACTGAAGCTTTCTTT. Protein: CASSQDGGGNTEAFF.

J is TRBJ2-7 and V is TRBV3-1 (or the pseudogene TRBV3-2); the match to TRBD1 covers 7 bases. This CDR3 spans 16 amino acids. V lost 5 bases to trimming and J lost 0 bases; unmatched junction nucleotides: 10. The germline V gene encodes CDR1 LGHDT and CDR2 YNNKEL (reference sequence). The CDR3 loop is CASSGWTGFSSYEQYF. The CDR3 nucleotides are TGTGCCAGCAGCGGATGGACAGGCTTTAGCTCCTACGAGCAGTACTTC.

The CDR3 DNA is TGTGCCAGCAGCATGACAGGGGGGTACGAGCAGTACTTC. It yields the protein CASSMTGGYEQYF. V is TRBV2 and J is TRBJ2-7; 9 bases are shared with TRBD1. The CDR3 is made up of 13 amino acids. J gave up 4 bases and V 6 bases, and 4 bases lay outside the gene matches. The germline V gene has CDR1 SNHLY and CDR2 FYNNEI.

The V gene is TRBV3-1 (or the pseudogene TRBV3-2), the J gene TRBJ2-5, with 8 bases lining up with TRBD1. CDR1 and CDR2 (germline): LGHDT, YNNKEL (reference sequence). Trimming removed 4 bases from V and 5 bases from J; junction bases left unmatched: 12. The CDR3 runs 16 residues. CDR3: CASSRAPRGLGETQYF. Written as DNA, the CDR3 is TGTGCCAGCAGCCGCGCACCCAGGGGGCTCGGGGAGACCCAGTACTTC.

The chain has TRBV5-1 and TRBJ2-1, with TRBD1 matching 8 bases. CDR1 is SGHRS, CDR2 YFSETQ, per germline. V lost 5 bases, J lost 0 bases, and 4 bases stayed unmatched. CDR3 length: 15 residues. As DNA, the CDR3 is TGCGCCAGCAGTCGGGACAGGAGCTCCTACAATGAGCAGTTCTTC. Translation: CASSRDRSSYNEQFF.

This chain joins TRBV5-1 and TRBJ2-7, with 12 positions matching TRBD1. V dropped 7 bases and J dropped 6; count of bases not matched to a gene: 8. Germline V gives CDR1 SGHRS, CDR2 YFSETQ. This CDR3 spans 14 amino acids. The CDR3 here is CASASGTGGAEQYF. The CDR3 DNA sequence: TGCGCCAGCGCCTCGGGGACAGGGGGCGCCGAGCAGTACTTC. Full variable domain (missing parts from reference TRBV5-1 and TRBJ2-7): KAGVTQTPRYLIKTRGQQVTLSCSPISGHRSVSWYQQTPGQGLQFLFEYFSETQRNKGNFPGRFSGRQFSNSRSEMNVSTLELGDSALYLCASASGTGGAEQYFGPGTRLTVT.

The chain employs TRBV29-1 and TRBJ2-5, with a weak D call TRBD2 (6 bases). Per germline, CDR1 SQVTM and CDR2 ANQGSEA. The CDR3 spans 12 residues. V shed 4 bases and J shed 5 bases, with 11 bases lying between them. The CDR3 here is CSVVRGVETQYF. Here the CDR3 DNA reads TGCAGCGTTGTGCGGGGTGTCGAGACCCAGTACTTC.

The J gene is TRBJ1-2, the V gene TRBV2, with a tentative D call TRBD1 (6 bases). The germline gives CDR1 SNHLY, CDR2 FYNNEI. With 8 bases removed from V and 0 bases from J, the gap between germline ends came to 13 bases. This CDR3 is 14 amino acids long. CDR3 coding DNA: TGTGCCAGCCGAATAGGGACAACTAACTATGGCTACACCTTC. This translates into CASRIGTTNYGYTF.

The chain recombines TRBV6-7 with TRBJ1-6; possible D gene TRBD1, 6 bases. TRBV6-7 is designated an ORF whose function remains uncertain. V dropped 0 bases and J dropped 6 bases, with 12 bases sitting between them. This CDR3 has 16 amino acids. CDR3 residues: CASSYSTGRFNSPLHF. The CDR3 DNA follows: TGTGCCAGCAGTTACTCGACAGGCAGATTTAATTCACCCCTCCACTTT.

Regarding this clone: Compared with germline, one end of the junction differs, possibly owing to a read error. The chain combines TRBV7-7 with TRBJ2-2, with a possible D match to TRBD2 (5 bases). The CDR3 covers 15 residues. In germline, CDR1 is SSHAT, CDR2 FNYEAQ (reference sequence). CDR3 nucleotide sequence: TGTGCTAGCAGCTTAAATATGGCGGGCACCGGGGAGCTGTTTTTT. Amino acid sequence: CASSLNMAGTGELFF.

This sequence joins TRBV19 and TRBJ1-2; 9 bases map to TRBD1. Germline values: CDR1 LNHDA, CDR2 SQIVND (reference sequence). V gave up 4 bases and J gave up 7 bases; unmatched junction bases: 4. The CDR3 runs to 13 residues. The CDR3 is CASSTVTGGGYTF. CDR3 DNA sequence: TGTGCCAGTAGTACGGTGACAGGGGGTGGCTACACCTTC. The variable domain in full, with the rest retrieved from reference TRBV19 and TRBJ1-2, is DGGITQSPKYLFRKEGQNVTLSCEQNLNHDAMYWYRQDPGQGLRLIYYSQIVNDFQKGDIAEGYSVSREKKESFPLTVTSAQKNPTAFYLCASSTVTGGGYTFGSGTRLTVV.